A single sample gave rise to the 17 T cell receptor beta chains below, sequenced in a study of brain T cells in children with intractable seizures. Method: immunoSEQ multiplex PCR; TCRdb's copy keeps in-frame clones and lacks some. Of tens of thousands of clones listed, around nine tenths are singletons. The sequences come from peripheral blood, collected at surgery. All receptors derive from a girl aged 2-9 years with Rasmussen encephalitis and intractable seizures.

The chain has TRBV7-8 and TRBJ2-1, with TRBD2 identical over 9 bases. J gave up 10 bases and V 0 bases, and 10 bases lay outside the gene matches. Germline assignment: CDR1 SGHVS and CDR2 FQNEAQ. This CDR3 contains 16 residues. This CDR3 is CASSLARVAGVGEQFF. The CDR3 DNA reads TGTGCCAGCAGCTTAGCGCGGGTAGCGGGAGTAGGCGAGCAGTTCTTC.

V is TRBV5-1 and J is TRBJ2-1; D is ambiguous. CDR1 and CDR2 from the germline V gene are SGHRS and YFSETQ. The CDR3 extends over 14 amino acids. V lost 0 bases and J 9 bases, leaving 13 bases between the germline ends. CDR3 protein: CASSLAGLVGEQFF. In nucleotides, the CDR3 is TGCGCCAGCAGCTTGGCCGGGCTAGTTGGTGAGCAGTTCTTC.

The chain carries TRBV4-1 and TRBJ2-5; D not resolved. Germline lookup yields CDR1 MGHRA and CDR2 YSYEKL. The CDR3 totals 15 residues. V gave up 0 bases and J gave up 4 bases, with 12 bases separating them. The CDR3 DNA reads TGCGCCAGCAGCCAAGATGACGCCGGTCGAGAGACCCAGTACTTC. It codes for CASSQDDAGRETQYF.

The V gene is TRBV10-1, the J gene TRBJ2-3; the match to TRBD1 covers 9 bases. CDR3 size: 14 residues. The germline CDR1 and CDR2 sequences are WNHNN and SYGVQD (reference sequence). J gave up 4 bases and V 5 bases, and 4 bases lay outside the gene matches. This CDR3 reads CASSNRGPADTQYF. The CDR3 nucleotides read TGCGCCAGCAGTAACAGGGGGCCGGCAGATACGCAGTATTTT.

This chain uses TRBV5-6 with TRBJ2-7, with 11 bases aligning to TRBD2. Germline CDR1 is SGHDT and CDR2 is YYEEEE. J was trimmed by 0 bases and V by 0 bases; bases with no gene match: 5. The CDR3 extends over 17 amino acids. CDR3 DNA: TGTGCCAGCAGCTTGGCCTCTAGCGGGGGGAGCTCCTACGAGCAGTACTTC. Translating gives CASSLASSGGSSYEQYF.

V and J are TRBV13 and TRBJ1-2, with TRBD1 matching over 8 bases. The CDR3 runs to 14 residues. In germline, CDR1 is PRHDT, CDR2 FYEKMQ (reference sequence). The trim removed 5 bases at V and 5 bases at J, leaving 7 bases unmatched. CDR3 in amino acids: CASSPGTGGYGYTF. The CDR3 bases are TGTGCCAGCAGCCCTGGGACAGGCGGATATGGCTACACCTTC.

V and J are TRBV29-1 and TRBJ2-1; 10 bases fit TRBD1. CDR3 length: 16 residues. With V trimmed by 6 bases and J by 7 bases, 15 bases remained unmatched. CDR1 SQVTM and CDR2 ANQGSEA come from the germline V gene. The CDR3 here is CSVIPKDRGLRNEQFF. CDR3 sequence (DNA): TGCAGCGTCATCCCGAAAGACAGGGGGCTAAGGAATGAGCAGTTCTTC.

The chain has TRBV11-2 and TRBJ2-7, with 9 positions matching TRBD1. Losses at the gene ends were 5 bases for V and 5 bases for J; bases not matched to a gene: 4. Germline V gene data show CDR1 as SGHAT and CDR2 as FQNNGV. This CDR3 is 13 amino acids long. The CDR3 coding sequence is TGTGCCAGCAGCCGGGACAGGGACCACGAGCAGTACTTC. Amino acid sequence: CASSRDRDHEQYF.

J is TRBJ2-3 and V is TRBV9; D gene unclear. Trimming pared 4 bases from V and 0 bases from J, leaving 9 bases between. This CDR3 is built from 14 residues. Germline CDR1 SGDLS, CDR2 YYNGEE. DNA of the CDR3: TGTGCCAGCAGCAAAAGCAGTAGCACAGATACGCAGTATTTT. It is translated as CASSKSSSTDTQYF.

The chain's CDR3 is CASSLGSGSNQPQHF. The CDR3 region has the DNA TGTGCCAGCAGCTTGGGATCGGGCAGCAATCAGCCCCAGCATTTT. The chain recombines TRBV5-6 with TRBJ1-5; unclear D gene. This CDR3 comprises 15 residues. With 0 bases removed from V and 1 base from J, the gap between germline ends came to 8 bases. Germline V gives CDR1 SGHDT, CDR2 YYEEEE.

The J gene is TRBJ1-2, the V gene TRBV6-5; TRBD1 aligns across 7 bases. This CDR3 has 13 residues. The germline gives CDR1 MNHEY, CDR2 SVGAGI. The V and J ends lost 8 bases and 4 bases, in that order; junction bases with no gene match: 7. This chain's CDR3 is CASFGRGLYGYTF. The CDR3 DNA sequence: TGTGCCAGCTTTGGAAGGGGGCTCTATGGCTACACCTTC.

CDR3 loop: CASSSPGQGDEKLFF. In nucleotides, the CDR3 is TGTGCCAGCAGCTCTCCGGGACAGGGCGACGAAAAACTGTTTTTT. V usage is TRBV5-4 and J usage is TRBJ1-4; TRBD1 matches 9 bases. Per the germline V gene, CDR1 is SGHNT and CDR2 is YYREEE (reference sequence). The J segment lost 8 bases and the V segment lost 3 bases, leaving 8 bases of the junction unmatched. The CDR3 extends over 15 amino acids.

The chain links TRBV7-8 to TRBJ1-2, with D unclear. V was shortened by 2 bases and J by 2 bases, with 6 bases between the two germline ends. Germline V gene data show CDR1 as SGHVS and CDR2 as FQNEAQ. The CDR3 totals 13 residues. This chain's CDR3 is CASSLTQNYGYTF. For the CDR3, the DNA is TGTGCCAGCAGCTTAACCCAGAACTATGGCTACACCTTC.

The chain joins TRBV12-5 to TRBJ1-2; D is unclear. This CDR3 has 13 residues. Looked up from germline, CDR1 is LGHNT and CDR2 is FRNRAP. V gave up 2 bases and J gave up 5 bases, with 9 bases separating them. The CDR3 bases are TGTGCTAGTGGTTTGAGCTCCATTTATGGCTACACCTTC. Residues: CASGLSSIYGYTF.

This clone was observed a single time. This rearrangement joins TRBV4-1 to TRBJ1-1; D gene unclear. The germline gives CDR1 MGHRA, CDR2 YSYEKL. This CDR3 is built from 15 residues. V dropped 0 bases and J dropped 6 bases, with 14 bases sitting between them. This chain's CDR3 is CASSQEGRDVSEAFF. CDR3 nucleotides: TGCGCCAGCAGCCAAGAAGGGCGTGATGTATCTGAAGCTTTCTTT.

This clone was found once. The V and J genes are TRBV30 and TRBJ1-4; 7 bases align to TRBD1. Germline V gene data show CDR1 as GTSNPN and CDR2 as SVGIG (reference sequence). V was pared by 0 bases and J by 8 bases, with 6 bases of the junction left unmatched. This CDR3 has 14 residues. The CDR3 protein is CAWSVQGFREKLFF. The CDR3 DNA is TGTGCCTGGAGTGTACAGGGGTTCAGGGAAAAACTGTTTTTT.

The V call is TRBV11-2, the J call TRBJ1-3; D unresolved. The germline V gene encodes CDR1 SGHAT and CDR2 FQNNGV. Trimming stripped 1 base from V and 4 bases from J, with 14 bases between. The CDR3 is 16 amino acids. This CDR3 is CASSLVPARSGNTIYF. CDR3 nucleotide sequence: TGTGCCAGCAGCTTAGTCCCCGCCAGATCCGGAAACACCATATATTTT.